These 25 T cell receptor beta chains were sequenced from one sample in a study of blood T cell repertoires in COVID-19. TCRdb keeps only in-frame clones here, not all; method: immunoSEQ multiplex PCR. The sample has 60,000 to 70,000 clones, approximately 86% seen once; the top ten hold around 1.4%. The sequencing sample was made of peripheral blood. These receptors came from a woman aged 60 to 75 with acute or convalescent COVID-19.

V gene TRBV11-2 combines with J gene TRBJ2-3; 12 positions agree with TRBD2. The CDR3 has 19 residues. The germline gives CDR1 SGHAT, CDR2 FQNNGV. V was pared by 4 bases and J by 3 bases, with 14 bases of the junction left unmatched. CDR3 DNA: TGTGCCAGCAGCTACATCCTAGCGGGAGGGCCAATAGCAACAGATACGCAGTATTTT. Amino acid sequence: CASSYILAGGPIATDTQYF.

The chain uses TRBV9 and TRBJ2-1, with TRBD2 matching 9 bases. In germline, CDR1 is SGDLS, CDR2 YYNGEE. This CDR3 has 17 residues. V was pared by 3 bases and J by 5 bases, with 12 bases of the junction left unmatched. CDR3 nucleotide sequence: TGTGCCAGCAGCGGAGGGGTTGGGACTAGCAGTGACAATGAGCAGTTCTTC. Translated, it gives CASSGGVGTSSDNEQFF.

The chain joins TRBV7-3 to TRBJ2-3; 11 bases align to TRBD2. The ends lost 5 bases at V and 4 bases at J; junction bases unmatched: 8. CDR3 length equals 16 residues. Germline assignment: CDR1 SGHTA and CDR2 FQGTGA. CDR3: CASSIIAGGPPDTQYF. The CDR3 bases are TGTGCCAGCAGCATAATAGCGGGAGGGCCACCAGATACGCAGTATTTT.

The V and J genes are TRBV25-1 and TRBJ2-7; a possible D gene is TRBD2 (5 bases). The V end lost 4 bases, the J end lost 4 bases, and 11 bases lay between the germline ends. The CDR3 extends over 13 amino acids. Germline CDR1 and CDR2: MGHDK and SYGVNS. The CDR3 here is CASSGPPGYEQYF. The DNA of the CDR3 is TGTGCCAGCAGTGGACCGCCGGGATACGAGCAGTACTTC.

The chain has TRBV18 and TRBJ2-1; 9 positions agree with TRBD2. CDR1 is KGHSH and CDR2 is LQKENI in the germline V gene. Germline trimming cut 2 bases from V and 7 bases from J; bases unmatched to any gene: 6. The CDR3 runs to 15 residues. CDR3 coding DNA: TGTGCCAGCTCACCAATTGCGGGAGGGCGGAATGAGCAGTTCTTC. As protein: CASSPIAGGRNEQFF.

A word on this clone: At the DNA level, this CDR3 is encoded by other sequences in the same sample as well. This chain's CDR3 is CAWSRDRPYGYTF. The CDR3 nucleotides read TGTGCCTGGAGTCGGGACAGGCCGTATGGCTACACCTTC. The chain couples TRBV30 to TRBJ1-2, with TRBD1 identical over 8 bases. The CDR3 is made up of 13 amino acids. Germline values: CDR1 GTSNPN, CDR2 SVGIG (reference sequence). V was pared by 2 bases and J by 5 bases, with 4 bases of the junction left unmatched.

This chain connects TRBV7-2 to TRBJ2-5; 8 bases agree with TRBD2. The ends lost 5 bases at V and 4 bases at J; junction bases unmatched: 12. Germline V gene data show CDR1 as SGHTA and CDR2 as FQGNSA. The CDR3 has 16 residues. CDR3 DNA sequence: TGTGCCAGCAGCCCCATCGGGCGGGGGGCAGGAGAGACCCAGTACTTC. This translates into CASSPIGRGAGETQYF.

The rearrangement links TRBV28 to TRBJ2-4, with D possibly matching TRBD1 (5 bases). There are 15 residues in the CDR3. Germline V gene lookup returns CDR1 MDHEN and CDR2 SYDVKM. With 5 bases removed from V and 0 bases from J, the gap between germline ends came to 11 bases. The CDR3 here is CASSDWTLAKNIQYF. The CDR3 DNA follows: TGTGCCAGCAGTGATTGGACACTAGCCAAAAACATTCAGTACTTC.

In this sample, this clone turned up once. The chain carries TRBV29-1 and TRBJ1-1, with no clear D. V gave up 6 bases and J gave up 0 bases, with 11 bases separating them. The CDR3 runs 13 residues. Germline V gives CDR1 SQVTM, CDR2 ANQGSEA. In DNA form, the CDR3 reads TGCAGCGTGGAAAAACAGATGAACACTGAAGCTTTCTTT. Protein: CSVEKQMNTEAFF.

The chain has TRBV7-9 and TRBJ1-2, with 9 bases aligning to TRBD1. After removal of 6 bases from V and 0 bases from J, the junction contained 5 bases not matched to a gene. Looked up from germline, CDR1 is SEHNR and CDR2 is FQNEAQ (reference sequence). This CDR3 has 15 amino acids. The CDR3 DNA reads as TGTGCCAGCAGGGGACAGGGCACAGCTAACTATGGCTACACCTTC. Translating it yields CASRGQGTANYGYTF. Filled out from reference TRBV7-9 and TRBJ1-2, the complete variable domain reads DTGVSQNPRHKITKRGQNVTFRCDPISEHNRLYWYRQTLGQGPEFLTYFQNEAQLEKSRLLSDRFSAERPKGSFSTLEIQRTEQGDSAMYLCASRGQGTANYGYTFGSGTRLTVV.

The genes are TRBV15 and TRBJ2-1; tentative D call: TRBD2 (6 bases). The CDR3 covers 16 residues. Trimming cost V 1 base and J 0 bases, with 10 bases left between them. The germline V gene encodes CDR1 LNHNV and CDR2 YYDKDF (reference sequence). The CDR3 DNA reads as TGTGCCACCAGCAGAGCCCCGGGGGACTCCTACAATGAGCAGTTCTTC. Translating it yields CATSRAPGDSYNEQFF.

The gene calls are TRBV2 and TRBJ1-2; 8 bases agree with TRBD1. The CDR3 runs 13 residues. V was pared by 4 bases and J by 7 bases, with 5 bases of the junction left unmatched. Germline V gives CDR1 SNHLY, CDR2 FYNNEI. The CDR3 loop is CASSVDREFGYTF. The CDR3 DNA reads as TGTGCCAGCAGTGTGGACAGGGAATTTGGCTACACCTTC.

The CDR3 loop reads CASSLAGGAHQPQHF. The CDR3 nucleotides read TGCGCCAGCAGCTTGGCCGGGGGGGCGCATCAGCCCCAGCATTTT. The chain uses TRBV5-1 and TRBJ1-5; D is possibly TRBD1 (6 bases). The V gene lost 0 bases and the J gene lost 5 bases, with 12 bases spanning the gap. The CDR3 extends over 15 amino acids. Germline V gives CDR1 SGHRS, CDR2 YFSETQ.

This clone was counted a single time. The rearrangement joins TRBV4-1 to TRBJ2-2; TRBD2 aligns across 9 bases. From germline, CDR1 is MGHRA and CDR2 YSYEKL. V trimming: 6 bases; J trimming: 4 bases; junction bases outside the gene matches: 6. The CDR3 loop spans 15 amino acids. CDR3 in amino acids: CASSSSGGSTGELFF. CDR3 in DNA: TGCGCCAGCAGTTCAAGCGGGGGGAGCACCGGGGAGCTGTTTTTT.

This clone was seen just once. The J gene is TRBJ1-1, the V gene TRBV9; TRBD1 matches 11 bases. Trimming removed 0 bases from V and 4 bases from J; junction bases left unmatched: 2. From germline, CDR1 is SGDLS and CDR2 YYNGEE. The CDR3 covers 15 residues. CDR3: CASSVVGTGGTEAFF. The CDR3 DNA follows: TGTGCCAGCAGCGTAGTAGGGACAGGGGGCACTGAAGCTTTCTTT.

Sample share makes this clone medium-sized. The rearrangement joins TRBV5-5 to TRBJ1-4, with 8 bases matching TRBD1. Germline assignment: CDR1 SGHKS and CDR2 YYEKEE (reference sequence). The CDR3 length is 15 residues. With 2 bases clipped from V and 8 bases from J, the junction kept 8 bases outside the gene matches. CDR3 sequence reads: CASSLGRGLREKLFF. As DNA, the CDR3 is TGTGCCAGCAGCTTAGGCAGGGGGCTTAGGGAAAAACTGTTTTTT.

The chain couples TRBV20-1 to TRBJ2-5, with D hard to call. The CDR3 contains 10 residues. Deletions cut 5 bases from V and 1 base from J, with 2 bases between. CDR1 is DFQATT and CDR2 is SNEGSKA in the germline V gene (reference sequence). As DNA, the CDR3 is TGCAGTGCTCGCCAAGAGACCCAGTACTTC. This sequence encodes CSARQETQYF.

The rearrangement joins TRBV5-4 to TRBJ2-1; the match to TRBD1 covers 10 bases. Germline loops: CDR1 SGHNT, CDR2 YYREEE (reference sequence). The J segment lost 4 bases and the V segment lost 4 bases, leaving 5 bases of the junction unmatched. This CDR3 is built from 15 residues. CDR3 sequence (DNA): TGTGCCAGCAGCCGTGGACAGGGGGTTTACAATGAGCAGTTCTTC. Its translation is CASSRGQGVYNEQFF.

The chain combines TRBV6-2 or TRBV6-3 with TRBJ2-1; 8 positions match TRBD2. The CDR3 consists of 15 residues. The V gene end was trimmed by 5 bases and the J gene end by 5 bases; junction bases not matched to a gene: 8. The germline V gene has CDR1 MNHEY and CDR2 SVGEGT. The CDR3, as DNA: TGTGCCAGCAGTGATCTAGCGGGTCGAGACAATGAGCAGTTCTTC. Translation: CASSDLAGRDNEQFF.

The chain couples TRBV30 to TRBJ1-1, with 8 bases that match TRBD1. CDR3 length: 12 amino acids. V lost 7 bases, J lost 4 bases, and 5 bases stayed unmatched. Germline loops: CDR1 GTSNPN, CDR2 SVGIG (reference sequence). The CDR3 bases are TGTGCCTCGCACAGGGGGATCACTGAAGCTTTCTTT. It codes for CASHRGITEAFF.

The CDR3: CASSRNYGSDTQYF. As DNA, the CDR3 is TGTGCCAGCAGCCGCAACTACGGGTCAGATACGCAGTATTTT. This chain joins TRBV3-1 (or the pseudogene TRBV3-2) and TRBJ2-3; D unresolved. Germline V CDR1 and CDR2: LGHDT, YNNKEL (reference sequence). V lost 4 bases and J 4 bases, leaving 12 bases between the germline ends. The CDR3 covers 14 residues.

The rearrangement joins TRBV5-1 to TRBJ2-5; TRBD2 aligns across 9 bases. V trimming: 0 bases; J trimming: 4 bases; junction bases outside the gene matches: 4. CDR1 and CDR2 from the germline V gene are SGHRS and YFSETQ. The CDR3 totals 15 residues. DNA for the CDR3: TGCGCCAGCAGCTTGGCGGATAGCGGGAGAGAGACCCAGTACTTC. It encodes CASSLADSGRETQYF.

The CDR3 DNA sequence: TGCGCCAGCAGCCTAGGACTAGCGGGGACCTACGAGCAGTACTTC. Amino acid sequence: CASSLGLAGTYEQYF. The chain combines TRBV5-1 with TRBJ2-7, with 12 bases identical to TRBD2. The CDR3 has 15 residues. The germline V gene encodes CDR1 SGHRS and CDR2 YFSETQ. With V trimmed by 4 bases and J by 2 bases, 4 bases remained unmatched.

As regards this clone: The conserved closing phenylalanine or tryptophan is absent in this CDR3, likely reflecting a read error. The DNA is omitted, as the CDR3 cannot be located on it reliably, and the CDR3 follows TCRdb's listing. The J gene is TRBJ1-6, the V gene TRBV5-6; the DNA was not used to check the table's D call, TRBD1. Germline CDR1 and CDR2: SGHDT and YYEEEE. The CDR3 spans 13 amino acids, including both terminal residues. The CDR3 here is CASSLEAGQSVRG.

The J gene is TRBJ2-1, the V gene TRBV11-2; 10 nucleotides agree with TRBD2. CDR1 and CDR2 from the germline V gene are SGHAT and FQNNGV. After removal of 0 bases from V and 4 bases from J, the junction contained 9 bases not matched to a gene. CDR3 size: 18 residues. CDR3 residues: CASSLDQGGSGGYNEQFF. CDR3 DNA sequence: TGTGCCAGCAGCTTAGACCAAGGGGGTAGCGGGGGGTACAATGAGCAGTTCTTC.